The rows below give T cell receptor beta chains drawn from one sample of a study of cytomegalovirus exposure and HLA in healthy donors. Method: immunoSEQ multiplex PCR; TCRdb's copy keeps in-frame clones and lacks some. This table holds about 62,000 clones, about 90% found once. Specimen: PBMCs. Receptors originate from a man aged 18 to 35 in good health and CMV-seronegative. CDR3s include the opening cysteine and the closing phenylalanine or tryptophan. The D gene is left open where the match is weak. Clone size is given for some rows only: seen once, a few or many times, or a class if the clone is expanded.

j_call clone_size v_call d_call cdr3_nt cdr3_aa
TRBJ2-1 NA TRBV6-1 NA TGTGCCAGCAGTGTGGAGGGCCCGAGGGAGCAGTTCTTC CASSVEGPREQFF
TRBJ2-1 NA TRBV27 NA TGTGCCAGCAGTTTTTCCGTCTTCAATGAGCAGTTCTTC CASSFSVFNEQFF
TRBJ1-2 once TRBV7-2 TRBD1 TGTGCCAGCAGCACTAAGGGGGCAGACACTAACTATGGCTACACCTTC CASSTKGADTNYGYTF
TRBJ2-5 NA TRBV28 TRBD1 TGTGCCAGCTCCCTCCTGGGGACAGGTGCTCAAGAGACCCAGTACTTC CASSLLGTGAQETQYF
TRBJ2-7 NA TRBV4-1 NA TGCGCCAGCAGCCAAGTTGACCTGGGGAGCTCCTACGAGCAGTACTTC CASSQVDLGSSYEQYF
TRBJ2-7 NA TRBV2 TRBD2 TGTGCCAGCAGTGAAGCTAGCGGGGGCAGGCAGTACTTC CASSEASGGRQYF
TRBJ2-1 NA TRBV4-1 TRBD2 TGCGCCAGCAGCCAAGTTAGGCTGGCGGGGGACGATGAGCAGTTCTTC CASSQVRLAGDDEQFF
TRBJ2-7 NA TRBV30 TRBD1 TGTGCCTGGAGTCCGGGACAGGGGGCGATGAACGAGCAGTACTTC CAWSPGQGAMNEQYF
TRBJ2-6 NA TRBV4-1 NA TGCGCCAGCAGCCGTTTCACGGAGGTCTCTGGGGCCAACGTCCTGACTTTC CASSRFTEVSGANVLTF
TRBJ2-7 NA TRBV4-2 TRBD1 TGTGCCAGCAGCCCGGGGACAGGGTTATACGAGCAGTACTTC CASSPGTGLYEQYF
TRBJ2-5 NA TRBV4-1 TRBD1 TGCGCCAGCAGTCACGACGGACAGGGGACACAAGAGACCCAGTACTTC CASSHDGQGTQETQYF
TRBJ1-6 NA TRBV11-2 NA TGTGCCAGCAGCTTATCGGGGGGCTCCTATAATTCACCCCTCCACTTT CASSLSGGSYNSPLHF
TRBJ2-7 NA TRBV14 NA TGTGCCAGCAGCCCATGGGGCCCCCGGGACGAGCAGTACTTC CASSPWGPRDEQYF
TRBJ2-2 NA TRBV10-3 TRBD2 TGTGCCATCAGTGAAGCGGGGGCGGGCACCGGGGAGCTGTTTTTT CAISEAGAGTGELFF
TRBJ1-1 NA TRBV6-4 NA TGTGCCAGCAGTTCGAGCAGCGGGAGCACTGAAGCTTTCTTT CASSSSSGSTEAFF
TRBJ1-2 NA TRBV27 NA TGTGCCAGCAGTCCCGGGACAACTGGCTACACCTTC CASSPGTTGYTF
TRBJ1-6 NA TRBV30 NA TGTGCCTGGAGTGCATCACTCCCAGGGGTCGGTTCACCCCTCCACTTT CAWSASLPGVGSPLHF
TRBJ1-1 NA TRBV5-1 TRBD1 TGCGCCAGCAGCCCCGGACAGGGGTCTTCCACTGAAGCTTTCTTT CASSPGQGSSTEAFF
TRBJ2-4 once TRBV5-4 TRBD1 TGTGCCAGCAGCTTGGGGACAGGGCTAGCCAAAAACATTCAGTACTTC CASSLGTGLAKNIQYF
TRBJ1-5 NA TRBV2 TRBD1 TGTGCCAGCAGGCCCGGGACAGGGGAAGGCAATCAGCCCCAGCATTTT CASRPGTGEGNQPQHF
TRBJ2-5 NA TRBV11-3 NA TGTGCCAGCAGCTTTGGGCTGGAGACCCAGTACTTC CASSFGLETQYF
TRBJ1-6 NA TRBV7-3 TRBD1 TGTGCCAGCAGCTGGGGACAGGAGCATTCACCCCTCCACTTT CASSWGQEHSPLHF
TRBJ2-2 NA TRBV6-1 NA TGTGCCAGCAGTGATATTGAGCCCTACACCGGGGAGCTGTTTTTT CASSDIEPYTGELFF
TRBJ2-5 NA TRBV7-9 TRBD1 TGTGCCAGCAGCTTAGAGGCAGGGGGAGAGACCCAGTACTTC CASSLEAGGETQYF
TRBJ1-6 NA TRBV9 TRBD1 TGTGCCAGCAGCAGTGGGACAGCGGAGAATTCACCCCTCCACTTT CASSSGTAENSPLHF
TRBJ2-2 NA TRBV7-3 NA TGTGCCAGCAGCTTGGACAGCACCGGGGAGCTGTTTTTT CASSLDSTGELFF
TRBJ2-1 NA TRBV5-6 TRBD1 TGTGCCAGCAGCTTGGGCAGGGGGAACTCCTACAATGAGCAGTTCTTC CASSLGRGNSYNEQFF
TRBJ2-1 NA TRBV28 NA TGTGCCAGCAGTTTCGCGGGGGCTAGTTACAATGAGCAGTTCTTC CASSFAGASYNEQFF
TRBJ1-4 NA TRBV5-1 NA TGCGCCAGCAGCTTCGGTCAGGGTGGGGAAAAACTGTTTTTT CASSFGQGGEKLFF
TRBJ2-5 NA TRBV25-1 NA TGTGCCAGCAGTAGTCAGCAAGAGACCCAGTACTTC CASSSQQETQYF
TRBJ2-1 NA TRBV6-4 TRBD2 TGTGCCAGCAGTGTTGGGACTAGCGGGGGTAGTGAGCAGTTCTTC CASSVGTSGGSEQFF
TRBJ2-7 NA TRBV29-1 NA TGCAGCGTTGATCGGAGCGGGTCCTACGAGCAGTACTTC CSVDRSGSYEQYF
TRBJ2-5 NA TRBV19 TRBD2 TGTGCCAGTAGTCTACAGACTAGCCGGGAGACCCAGTACTTC CASSLQTSRETQYF
TRBJ2-4 NA TRBV6-6 TRBD1 TGTGCCAGCAGCCTCGGGACAGGGGGACCGGGCATTCAGTACTTC CASSLGTGGPGIQYF
TRBJ2-1 NA TRBV5-1 TRBD2 TGCGCCAGCAGCTTTACCCTTGGCGGGGGCTACAATGAGCAGTTCTTC CASSFTLGGGYNEQFF
TRBJ1-2 NA TRBV6-5 NA TGTGCCAGCAGTTTCCCAGGCTATGGCTACACCTTC CASSFPGYGYTF
TRBJ2-7 NA TRBV6-5 TRBD2 TGTGCCAGCACTACGGGACTAGCGGGCGAGCAGTACTTC CASTTGLAGEQYF
TRBJ1-5 NA TRBV6-1 NA TGTGCCAGCCTTTGGGGACTTGATCAGCCCCAGCATTTT CASLWGLDQPQHF
TRBJ2-3 NA TRBV2 TRBD2 TGTGCCAGCAGCCTAGTAGGACTAGCGGGGTCTCGGACAGATACGCAGTATTTT CASSLVGLAGSRTDTQYF
TRBJ2-3 NA TRBV14 NA TGTGCCAGCAGCCAAGTTCAAGGGGCTAGCACAGATACGCAGTATTTT CASSQVQGASTDTQYF
TRBJ1-1 NA TRBV19 NA TGTGCCAGTAGTATCGAGGACAGATTTGAAGCTTTCTTT CASSIEDRFEAFF
TRBJ1-1 NA TRBV6-1 NA TGTGCCAGCAGTGATGCCCAAAACCGGGACATGGAAGCTTTCTTT CASSDAQNRDMEAFF
TRBJ2-7 NA TRBV7-2 TRBD1 TGTGCCAGCGGTCGGGACAGGGGCTACGAGCAGTACTTC CASGRDRGYEQYF
TRBJ2-1 once TRBV29-1 TRBD2 TGCAGCGTTGGGGCTAGCGGGGGCTCAACCTACAATGAGCAGTTCTTC CSVGASGGSTYNEQFF
TRBJ2-1 NA TRBV7-9 NA TGTGCCAGCAGCTTTAGTGGAGTGCATGAGCAGTTCTTC CASSFSGVHEQFF
TRBJ2-3 NA TRBV28 TRBD2 TGTGCCAGCAGCTCCAGCGGGGGCAGCACAGATACGCAGTATTTT CASSSSGGSTDTQYF
TRBJ2-1 once TRBV5-1 TRBD1 TGCGCCAGCAGCTTGCTTGGGACAGGGGGGAGGGATGAGCAGTTCTTC CASSLLGTGGRDEQFF
TRBJ2-3 NA TRBV10-1 NA TGCGCCAGCAGTGACCCTACTACAGATACGCAGTATTTT CASSDPTTDTQYF
TRBJ2-1 NA TRBV19 TRBD1 TGTGCCAGTAATGAGGGGGCCTCCTACAATGAGCAGTTCTTC CASNEGASYNEQFF
TRBJ2-1 few TRBV7-9 TRBD2 TGTGCCAGCAGCTCATTACTAGCGGGGGGGCATGAGCAGTTCTTC CASSSLLAGGHEQFF
TRBJ2-7 NA TRBV30 NA TGTGCCTGGAGGGACATTGCCTACGAGCAGTACTTC CAWRDIAYEQYF
TRBJ2-7 NA TRBV7-6 NA TGTGCCAGCAGCTTAGTGGGGGGATCCTACGAGCAGTACTTC CASSLVGGSYEQYF